What follows is one TCR beta chain and its context. Recruitment covered 20 to 25 US areas and drew participants whose ages spanned about 18 to 90 years. The study assigned cohorts using participant-reported clinical history. Source study methods: How many nucleated cells were present was estimated from reference gene primer amplification. The repertoire was sequenced with immunoSEQ multiplex PCR; TCRdb's copy has only in-frame clones and lacks some. D and trimming come from the DNA, and the V and J calls and clone size come from that table. The sample lists approximately 150,000 clones; about 81% were seen once. These data originate in a study of blood T cell repertoires in COVID-19. Study summary: Acute and convalescent COVID-19 samples came from the United States, Italy and Spain.

This CDR3 has 16 amino acids. In germline, CDR1 is SGHTA, CDR2 FQGTGA. V dropped 6 bases and J dropped 5 bases, with 19 bases sitting between them. The receptor was derived from a man in his forties with acute COVID-19. The V and J genes are TRBV7-3 and TRBJ2-2; tentative D call: TRBD1 (6 bases). The sequenced material came from PBMCs or T cells enriched from blood (not recorded which). The CDR3 sequence is CASRSREGVGTGELFF. The DNA of the CDR3 is TGTGCCAGCAGGTCACGAGAGGGGGTCGGAACCGGGGAGCTGTTTTTT.